The rows below give T cell receptor beta chains drawn from one sample of a study of T-cell memory formation after mild COVID-19. TCRdb re-called the 5' RACE reads through MiXCR, storing one row per CDR3 protein. The table records just over 60,000 distinct CDR3 sequences, approximately 9% of them present only once. The material sequenced was PBMCs or a T cell subset sorted from them (not recorded which). These receptors were taken from a man younger than 30 who had mild COVID-19 (a few samples of this study predate the infection). Cell type and time point are not known. Both conserved end residues are part of each CDR3. The D gene is left open where the match is weak. A clone size is listed for some rows: how often the clone was seen (once, few, many), or a class if it is expanded.

>many|TRBJ1-1|TRBD1|TRBV12-3/TRBV12-4
CASSSGTDIKGTEAFF
TGTGCCAGCAGTTCCGGGACAGACATTAAGGGGACTGAAGCTTTCTTT
>-|TRBJ1-4|-|TRBV6-5
CASSYKRGATLGSGNEKLFF
TGTGCCAGCAGTTACAAACGCGGGGCGACTCTTGGCTCTGGTAATGAAAAACTGTTTTTT
>-|TRBJ2-3|-|TRBV7-6
CASSLRGAPDTQYF
TGTGCCAGCAGCTTAAGAGGGGCTCCAGATACGCAGTATTTT
>many|TRBJ2-3|TRBD1|TRBV11-2
CASSSPGGSFSASTDTQYF
TGTGCCAGCAGCTCTCCAGGGGGATCGTTTTCGGCGAGCACAGATACGCAGTATTTT
>few|TRBJ2-5|-|TRBV7-9
CASSDPGRTETQYF
TGTGCCAGCAGCGACCCGGGGCGTACGGAGACCCAGTACTTC
>-|TRBJ2-1|TRBD1|TRBV24-1
CATSDKGQGQEQFF
TGTGCCACCAGTGACAAGGGACAGGGCCAGGAGCAGTTCTTC
>many|TRBJ2-3|-|TRBV18
CASSPTRSTDTQYF
TGTGCCAGCTCACCCACTAGGTCAACAGATACGCAGTATTTT
>many|TRBJ1-1|TRBD1|TRBV7-2
CASEQGGNPVAFF
TGTGCCAGCGAACAGGGGGGAAATCCGGTCGCTTTCTTT
>few|TRBJ1-1|-|TRBV3-1
CASSPTGGGGATEAFF
TGTGCCAGCAGCCCAACGGGTGGGGGGGGAGCCACTGAAGCTTTCTTT
>many|TRBJ2-3|TRBD2|TRBV12-3/TRBV12-4
CASRPTSGRTDTQYF
TGTGCCAGCAGGCCCACTAGCGGTCGCACAGATACGCAGTATTTT
>many|TRBJ2-1|-|TRBV7-9
CASSPRSSYNEQFF
TGTGCCAGCAGCCCGAGAAGCTCCTACAATGAGCAGTTCTTC
>many|TRBJ2-3|TRBD2|TRBV7-2
CASTPGLVSDTQYF
TGTGCCAGCACCCCTGGACTAGTATCAGATACGCAGTATTTT
>-|TRBJ2-5|TRBD2|TRBV5-1
CASSATGTSGQETQYF
TGCGCCAGCAGCGCCACCGGGACTAGCGGCCAAGAGACCCAGTACTTC
>many|TRBJ2-7|-|TRBV4-3
CASSQDLYSYEQYF
TGCGCCAGCAGCCAAGATCTTTACTCCTACGAGCAGTACTTC
>-|TRBJ1-1|-|TRBV28
CASSPPRDVTEAFF
TGTGCCAGCAGTCCCCCCCGGGACGTCACTGAAGCTTTCTTT
>many|TRBJ2-5|-|TRBV6-5
CASSPWTGGGETQYF
TGTGCCAGCAGCCCCTGGACAGGAGGAGGGGAGACCCAGTACTTC
>many|TRBJ2-3|-|TRBV6-2/TRBV6-3
CASSYSYTQYF
TGTGCCAGCAGTTACTCCTATACGCAGTATTTT
>few|TRBJ2-1|-|TRBV20-1
CSARDPLGGDEQFF
TGCAGTGCTAGAGACCCCCTGGGTGGCGATGAGCAGTTCTTC
>few|TRBJ1-2|TRBD1|TRBV7-2
CASSSLMGTGINGYTF
TGTGCCAGCAGCTCTCTAATGGGGACAGGGATCAATGGCTACACCTTC
>-|TRBJ2-5|-|TRBV7-2
CASRAAARETQYF
TGTGCCAGCAGGGCTGCAGCGCGAGAGACCCAGTACTTC
>few|TRBJ2-3|-|TRBV10-3
CAIRGFSTDTQYF
TGTGCCATCAGAGGGTTTAGCACAGATACGCAGTATTTT
>many|TRBJ2-5|-|TRBV4-3
CASSQNWHREKTQYF
TGCGCCAGCAGCCAAAACTGGCACAGGGAGAAGACCCAGTACTTC
>-|TRBJ1-1|-|TRBV5-1
CASSWDGGNTEAFF
TGCGCCAGCAGCTGGGACGGGGGGAACACTGAAGCTTTCTTT
>few|TRBJ1-1|-|TRBV7-2
CASSKQVLANTEAFF
TGTGCCAGCAGCAAACAGGTGCTCGCGAACACTGAAGCTTTCTTT
>many|TRBJ2-2|-|TRBV7-9
CASSLQGKAGELFF
TGTGCCAGCAGCTTACAGGGAAAGGCCGGGGAGCTGTTTTTT
>few|TRBJ1-1|-|TRBV12-3/TRBV12-4
CASSLDRNPNTEAFF
TGTGCCAGCAGCCTAGACAGGAACCCGAACACTGAAGCTTTCTTT
>many|TRBJ1-1|-|TRBV6-5
CASTPRPTGHTEAFF
TGTGCCAGCACCCCAAGACCCACAGGGCACACTGAAGCTTTCTTT
>-|TRBJ1-2|-|TRBV12-3/TRBV12-4
CASSAGWVEGYTF
TGTGCCAGCAGTGCGGGGTGGGTGGAAGGCTACACCTTC
>few|TRBJ1-5|-|TRBV7-2
CASSPDAGNSNQPQHF
TGTGCCAGCAGCCCCGACGCTGGGAATAGCAATCAGCCCCAGCATTTT
>-|TRBJ2-3|TRBD1|TRBV5-1
CASSLEGARGTDTQYF
TGCGCCAGCAGCTTGGAGGGGGCCAGAGGCACAGATACGCAGTATTTT
>-|TRBJ1-2|-|TRBV7-9
CASRLLGGDYGYTF
TGTGCCAGCAGGCTACTCGGGGGCGACTATGGCTACACCTTC
>-|TRBJ2-7|-|TRBV7-9
CASRAQGEQYF
TGTGCCAGCAGGGCACAGGGCGAGCAGTACTTC
>-|TRBJ2-1|TRBD2|TRBV4-3
CASSLWGLAGAEQFF
TGCGCCAGCAGCCTGTGGGGACTAGCGGGGGCAGAGCAGTTCTTC
>many|TRBJ1-5|-|TRBV12-3/TRBV12-4
CASSGGWGDQPQHF
TGTGCCAGCAGTGGCGGATGGGGGGATCAGCCCCAGCATTTT
>few|TRBJ1-2|TRBD1|TRBV18
CASSPNGQGGGYTF
TGTGCCAGCTCACCTAATGGACAGGGTGGAGGCTACACCTTC
>few|TRBJ2-1|-|TRBV7-9
CASSFLPNEQFF
TGTGCCAGCAGCTTCCTTCCTAATGAGCAGTTCTTC
>-|TRBJ2-3|TRBD2|TRBV6-2/TRBV6-3
CASSPSGGATDTQYF
TGTGCCAGCAGTCCCTCGGGGGGGGCCACAGATACGCAGTATTTT
>few|TRBJ1-1|-|TRBV7-9
CASRRTNGPDTEAFF
TGTGCCAGCAGACGAACCAACGGGCCCGACACTGAAGCTTTCTTT
>-|TRBJ1-1|TRBD1|TRBV5-5
CASSFFSTGSTEAFF
TGTGCCAGCAGCTTCTTCTCGACAGGGTCCACTGAAGCTTTCTTT
>few|TRBJ1-4|-|TRBV30
CAWSVAALKLFF
TGTGCCTGGAGTGTTGCGGCGTTAAAACTGTTTTTT
>many|TRBJ2-4|TRBD1|TRBV11-2
CASSFLPGQGKNIQYF
TGTGCCAGCAGCTTCCTACCGGGACAGGGCAAAAACATTCAGTACTTC
>-|TRBJ1-1|-|TRBV12-3/TRBV12-4
CASTLQGNTEAFF
TGTGCCAGCACCTTGCAAGGGAACACTGAAGCTTTCTTT
>-|TRBJ1-2|-|TRBV29-1
CSVTLSVGYTF
TGCAGCGTTACCCTCAGCGTGGGCTACACCTTC
>-|TRBJ1-2|-|TRBV5-1
CASSSSVTNYGYTF
TGCGCCAGCAGCTCCAGCGTTACTAACTATGGCTACACCTTC
>-|TRBJ2-1|TRBD2|TRBV6-1
CASRKGLAGRSYGEQFF
TGTGCCAGCAGAAAAGGACTAGCGGGTCGATCGTACGGTGAGCAGTTCTTC
>many|TRBJ1-6|TRBD1|TRBV20-1
CSADADTGQDQPLHF
TGCAGTGCCGACGCCGACACGGGACAGGATCAACCCCTCCACTTT
>few|TRBJ2-5|-|TRBV18
CASSHGVPPQETQYF
TGTGCCAGCTCCCACGGGGTACCTCCTCAAGAGACCCAGTACTTC
>few|TRBJ1-1|-|TRBV27
CASSFNALSEAFF
TGTGCCAGCAGTTTTAACGCCCTCAGTGAAGCTTTCTTT